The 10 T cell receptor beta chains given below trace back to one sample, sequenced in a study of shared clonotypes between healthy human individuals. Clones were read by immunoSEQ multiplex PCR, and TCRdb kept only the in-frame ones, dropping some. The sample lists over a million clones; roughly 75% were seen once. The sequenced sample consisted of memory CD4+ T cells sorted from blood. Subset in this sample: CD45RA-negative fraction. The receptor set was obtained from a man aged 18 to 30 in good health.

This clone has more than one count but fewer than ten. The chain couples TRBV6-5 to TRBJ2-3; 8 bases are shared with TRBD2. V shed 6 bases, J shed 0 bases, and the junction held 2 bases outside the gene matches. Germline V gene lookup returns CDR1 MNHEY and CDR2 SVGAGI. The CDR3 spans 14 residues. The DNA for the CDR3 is TGTGCCAGCAGGGGACTAGTGAGCACAGATACGCAGTATTTT. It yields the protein CASRGLVSTDTQYF.

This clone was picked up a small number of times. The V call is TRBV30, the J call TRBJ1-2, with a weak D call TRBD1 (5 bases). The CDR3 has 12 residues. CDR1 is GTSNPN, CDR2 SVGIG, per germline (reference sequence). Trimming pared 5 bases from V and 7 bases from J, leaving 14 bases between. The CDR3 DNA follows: TGTGCCTGGGTCGTAGGTGGGGGTGGCTACACCTTC. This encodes CAWVVGGGGYTF.

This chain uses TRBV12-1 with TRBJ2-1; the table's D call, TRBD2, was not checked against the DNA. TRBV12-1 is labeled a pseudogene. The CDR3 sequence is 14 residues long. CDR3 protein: CASSWGLADNEQFF. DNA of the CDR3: TGTGCCAGCAGCTGGGGACTAGCGGACAATGAGCAGTTCTTC.

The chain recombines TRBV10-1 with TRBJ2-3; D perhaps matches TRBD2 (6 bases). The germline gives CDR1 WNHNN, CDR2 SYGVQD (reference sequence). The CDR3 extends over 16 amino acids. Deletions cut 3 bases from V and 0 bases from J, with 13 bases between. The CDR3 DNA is TGCGCCAGCAGTGACGGAGGGTTGATGAGCACAGATACGCAGTATTTT. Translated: CASSDGGLMSTDTQYF.

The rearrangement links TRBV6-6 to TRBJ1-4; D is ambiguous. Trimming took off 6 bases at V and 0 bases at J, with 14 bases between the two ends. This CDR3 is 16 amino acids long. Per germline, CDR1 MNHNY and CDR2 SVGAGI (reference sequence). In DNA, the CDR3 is TGTGCCAGCAGCTTTGATCCAGAAACAACTAATGAAAAACTGTTTTTT. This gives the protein CASSFDPETTNEKLFF.

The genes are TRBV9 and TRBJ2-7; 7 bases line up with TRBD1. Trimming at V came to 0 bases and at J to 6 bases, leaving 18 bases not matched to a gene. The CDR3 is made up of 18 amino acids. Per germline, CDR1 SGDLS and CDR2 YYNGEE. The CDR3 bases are TGTGCCAGCAGCGTAGGAACAGGGGCCGAGGGGATTCCTGGCGAGCAGTACTTC. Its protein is CASSVGTGAEGIPGEQYF.

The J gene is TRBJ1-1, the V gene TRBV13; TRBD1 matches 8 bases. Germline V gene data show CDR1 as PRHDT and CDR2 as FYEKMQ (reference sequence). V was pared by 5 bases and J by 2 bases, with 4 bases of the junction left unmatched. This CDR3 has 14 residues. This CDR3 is CASSGRGHNTEAFF. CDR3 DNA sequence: TGTGCCAGCAGCGGCAGGGGGCATAACACTGAAGCTTTCTTT.

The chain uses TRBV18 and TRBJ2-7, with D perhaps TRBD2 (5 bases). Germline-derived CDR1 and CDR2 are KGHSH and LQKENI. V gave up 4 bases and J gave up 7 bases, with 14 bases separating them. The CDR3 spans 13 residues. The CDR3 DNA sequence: TGTGCCAGCTCACGAGGGCAGCAAGGGGAGCAGTACTTC. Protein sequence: CASSRGQQGEQYF.

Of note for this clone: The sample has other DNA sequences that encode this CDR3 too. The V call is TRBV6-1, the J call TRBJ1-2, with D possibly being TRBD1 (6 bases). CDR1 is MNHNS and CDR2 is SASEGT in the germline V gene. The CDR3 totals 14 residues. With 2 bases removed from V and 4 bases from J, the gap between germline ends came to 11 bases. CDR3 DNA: TGTGCCAGCAGTGAATCAGGACAGATCTATGGCTACACCTTC. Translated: CASSESGQIYGYTF.

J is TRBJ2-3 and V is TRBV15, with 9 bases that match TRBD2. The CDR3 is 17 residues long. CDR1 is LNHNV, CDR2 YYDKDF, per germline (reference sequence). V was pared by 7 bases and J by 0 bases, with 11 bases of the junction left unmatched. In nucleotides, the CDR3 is TGTGCCACCACCCCATCGAGACTAGCGGTTAGCACAGATACGCAGTATTTT. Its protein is CATTPSRLAVSTDTQYF. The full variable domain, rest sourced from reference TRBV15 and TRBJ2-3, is DAMVIQNPRYQVTQFGKPVTLSCSQTLNHNVMYWYQQKSSQAPKLLFHYYDKDFNNEADTPDNFQSRRPNTSFCFLDIRSPGLGDTAMYLCATTPSRLAVSTDTQYFGPGTRLTVL.